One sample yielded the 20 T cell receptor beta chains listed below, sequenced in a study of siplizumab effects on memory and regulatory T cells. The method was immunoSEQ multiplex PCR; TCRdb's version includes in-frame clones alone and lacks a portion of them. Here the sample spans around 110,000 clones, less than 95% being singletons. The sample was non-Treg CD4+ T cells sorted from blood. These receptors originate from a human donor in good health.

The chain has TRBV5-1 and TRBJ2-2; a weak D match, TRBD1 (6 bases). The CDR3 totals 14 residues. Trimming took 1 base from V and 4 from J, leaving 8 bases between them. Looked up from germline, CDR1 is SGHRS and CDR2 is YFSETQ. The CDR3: CASSLRTATGELFF. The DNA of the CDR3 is TGCGCCAGCAGCTTGAGGACAGCCACCGGGGAGCTGTTTTTT.

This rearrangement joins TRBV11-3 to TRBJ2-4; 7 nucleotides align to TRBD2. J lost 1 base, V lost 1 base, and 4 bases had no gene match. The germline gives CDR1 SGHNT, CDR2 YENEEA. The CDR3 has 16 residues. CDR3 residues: CASSLGRAGAKNIQYF. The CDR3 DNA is TGTGCCAGCAGCTTAGGGAGAGCGGGGGCCAAAAACATTCAGTACTTC.

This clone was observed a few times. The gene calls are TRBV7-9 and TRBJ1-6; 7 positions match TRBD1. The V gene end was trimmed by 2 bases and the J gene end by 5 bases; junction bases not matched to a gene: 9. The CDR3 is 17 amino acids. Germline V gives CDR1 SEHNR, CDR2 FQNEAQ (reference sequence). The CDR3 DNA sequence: TGTGCCAGCAGCTTACCGCCCGGGACAGCCAATAATTCACCCCTCCACTTT. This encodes CASSLPPGTANNSPLHF.

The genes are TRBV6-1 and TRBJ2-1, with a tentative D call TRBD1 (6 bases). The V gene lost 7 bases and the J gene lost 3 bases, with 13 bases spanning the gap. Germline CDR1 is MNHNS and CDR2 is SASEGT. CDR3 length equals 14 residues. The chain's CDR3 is CASTRDMIYNEQFF. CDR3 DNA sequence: TGTGCCAGCACCCGGGACATGATCTACAATGAGCAGTTCTTC.

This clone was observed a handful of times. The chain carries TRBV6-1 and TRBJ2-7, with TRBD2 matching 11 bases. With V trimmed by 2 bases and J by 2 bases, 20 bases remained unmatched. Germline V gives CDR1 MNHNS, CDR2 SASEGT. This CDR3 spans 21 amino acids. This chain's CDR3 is CASSESGIGASGRTGTYEQYF. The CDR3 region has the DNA TGTGCCAGCAGTGAAAGCGGAATCGGTGCTAGCGGGAGGACCGGTACCTACGAGCAGTACTTC.

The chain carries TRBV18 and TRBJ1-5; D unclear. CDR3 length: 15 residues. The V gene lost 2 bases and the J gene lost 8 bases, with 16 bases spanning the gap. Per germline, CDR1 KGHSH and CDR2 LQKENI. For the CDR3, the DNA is TGTGCCAGCTCACCATCAGCGGGTATTACGGAGCCCCAGCATTTT. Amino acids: CASSPSAGITEPQHF.

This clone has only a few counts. The CDR3 coding sequence is TGTGCCAGCGCCGGGTTTAGCTCCTACGAGCAGTACTTC. Translation gives CASAGFSSYEQYF. This sequence joins TRBV21-1 and TRBJ2-7; no check of the table's D call, TRBD2, against the DNA was made. TRBV21-1 has pseudogene status. CDR3 length: 13 amino acids.

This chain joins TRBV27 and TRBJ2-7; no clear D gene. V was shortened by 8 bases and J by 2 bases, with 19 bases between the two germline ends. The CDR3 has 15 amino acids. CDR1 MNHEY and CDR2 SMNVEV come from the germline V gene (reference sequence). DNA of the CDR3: TGTGCCAGCGGCCTCCCTGGTGCCGATACCTACGAGCAGTACTTC. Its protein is CASGLPGADTYEQYF.

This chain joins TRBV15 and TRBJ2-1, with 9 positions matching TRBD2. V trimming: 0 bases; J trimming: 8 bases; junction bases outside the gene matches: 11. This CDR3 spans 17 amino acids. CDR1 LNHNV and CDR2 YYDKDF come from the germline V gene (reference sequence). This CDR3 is CATSRDSSGTLIDEQFF. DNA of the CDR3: TGTGCCACCAGCAGAGATTCTAGCGGGACCTTAATCGATGAGCAGTTCTTC.

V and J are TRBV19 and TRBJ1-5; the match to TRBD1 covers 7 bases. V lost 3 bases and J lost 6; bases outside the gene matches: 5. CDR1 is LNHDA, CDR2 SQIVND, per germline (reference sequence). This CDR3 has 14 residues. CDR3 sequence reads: CASSITGVGQPQHF. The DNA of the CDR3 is TGTGCCAGTAGTATCACAGGGGTTGGTCAGCCCCAGCATTTT. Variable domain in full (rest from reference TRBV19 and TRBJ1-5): DGGITQSPKYLFRKEGQNVTLSCEQNLNHDAMYWYRQDPGQGLRLIYYSQIVNDFQKGDIAEGYSVSREKKESFPLTVTSAQKNPTAFYLCASSITGVGQPQHFGDGTRLSIL.

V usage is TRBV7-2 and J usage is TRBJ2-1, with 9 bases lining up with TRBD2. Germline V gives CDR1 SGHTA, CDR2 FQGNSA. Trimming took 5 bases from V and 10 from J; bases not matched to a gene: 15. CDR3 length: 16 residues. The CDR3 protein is CASSPGGTSRLGEQFF. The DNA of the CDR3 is TGTGCCAGCAGCCCAGGTGGGACTAGCCGCCTGGGAGAGCAGTTCTTC. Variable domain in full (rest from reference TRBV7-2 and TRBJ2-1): GAGVSQSPSNKVTEKGKDVELRCDPISGHTALYWYRQSLGQGLEFLIYFQGNSAPDKSGLPSDRFSAERTGGSVSTLTIQRTQQEDSAVYLCASSPGGTSRLGEQFFGPGTRLTVL.

Written as DNA, the CDR3 is TGTGCCAGCAGCTTAGGCAGGTTCTCAACTAATGAAAAACTGTTTTTT. Protein product: CASSLGRFSTNEKLFF. The rearrangement uses TRBV7-9 and TRBJ1-4; D not certain. Looked up from germline, CDR1 is SEHNR and CDR2 is FQNEAQ (reference sequence). CDR3 length: 16 residues. Trimming took 1 base from V and 0 from J, leaving 9 bases between them.

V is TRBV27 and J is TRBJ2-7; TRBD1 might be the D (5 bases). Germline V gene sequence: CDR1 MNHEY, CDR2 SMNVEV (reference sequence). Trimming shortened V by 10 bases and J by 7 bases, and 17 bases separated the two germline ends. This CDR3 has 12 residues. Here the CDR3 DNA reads TGTGCCACCGGGTTGTGGTCAGGGGAGCAGTACTTC. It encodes CATGLWSGEQYF.

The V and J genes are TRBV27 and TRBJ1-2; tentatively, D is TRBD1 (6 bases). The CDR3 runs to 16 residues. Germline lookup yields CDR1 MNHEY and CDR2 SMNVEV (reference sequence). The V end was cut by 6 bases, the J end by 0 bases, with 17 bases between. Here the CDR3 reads CASRGRRDITNYGYTF. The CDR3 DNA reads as TGTGCCAGCAGAGGAAGGAGGGACATTACTAACTATGGCTACACCTTC.

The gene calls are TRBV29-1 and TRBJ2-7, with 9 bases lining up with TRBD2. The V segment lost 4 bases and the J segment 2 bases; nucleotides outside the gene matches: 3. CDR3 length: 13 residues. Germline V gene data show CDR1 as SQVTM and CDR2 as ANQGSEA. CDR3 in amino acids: CSVGLAGTYEQYF. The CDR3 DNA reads TGCAGCGTTGGCCTAGCGGGGACCTACGAGCAGTACTTC.

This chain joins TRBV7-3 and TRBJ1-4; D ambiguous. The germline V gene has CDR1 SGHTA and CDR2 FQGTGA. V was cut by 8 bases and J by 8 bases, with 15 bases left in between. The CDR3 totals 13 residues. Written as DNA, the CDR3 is TGTGCCAGCTCACAACGAAGAGGCGAAAAACTGTTTTTT. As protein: CASSQRRGEKLFF.

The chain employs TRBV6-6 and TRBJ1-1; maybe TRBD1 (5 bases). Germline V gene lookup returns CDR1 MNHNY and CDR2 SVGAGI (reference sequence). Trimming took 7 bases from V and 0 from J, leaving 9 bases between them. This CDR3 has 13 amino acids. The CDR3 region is CASKEGLNTEAFF. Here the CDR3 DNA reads TGTGCCAGCAAGGAGGGACTGAACACTGAAGCTTTCTTT.

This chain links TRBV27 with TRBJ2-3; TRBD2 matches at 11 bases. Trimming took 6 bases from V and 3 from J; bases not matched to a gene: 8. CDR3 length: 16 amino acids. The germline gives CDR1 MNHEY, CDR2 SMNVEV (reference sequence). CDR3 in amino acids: CASSRWGTSGTDTQYF. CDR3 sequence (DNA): TGTGCCAGCAGCCGATGGGGGACTAGCGGTACAGATACGCAGTATTTT.

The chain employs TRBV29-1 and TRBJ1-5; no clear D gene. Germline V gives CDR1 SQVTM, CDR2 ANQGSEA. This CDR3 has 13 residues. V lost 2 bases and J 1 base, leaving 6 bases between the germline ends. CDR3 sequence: CSVELNSNQPQHF. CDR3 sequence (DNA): TGCAGCGTTGAATTAAACAGCAATCAGCCCCAGCATTTT. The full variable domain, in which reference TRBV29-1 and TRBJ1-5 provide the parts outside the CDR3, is SAVISQKPSRDICQRGTSLTIQCQVDSQVTMMFWYRQQPGQSLTLIATANQGSEATYESGFVIDKFPISRPNLTFSTLTVSNMSPEDSSIYLCSVELNSNQPQHFGDGTRLSIL.

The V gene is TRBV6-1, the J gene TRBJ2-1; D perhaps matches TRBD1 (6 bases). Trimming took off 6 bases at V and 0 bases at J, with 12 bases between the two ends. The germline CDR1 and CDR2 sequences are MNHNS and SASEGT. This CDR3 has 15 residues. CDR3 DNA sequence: TGTGCCAGCAGCGGGGACACCAGCTCCTACAATGAGCAGTTCTTC. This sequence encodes CASSGDTSSYNEQFF.